The 13 T cell receptor beta chains below were found in one sample sequenced in a study of T cell responses to AZD1222 COVID-19 vaccine. TCRdb's copy holds only in-frame clones and misses some; the assay was immunoSEQ multiplex PCR. The repertoire holds 100,000 to 140,000 clones, with roughly 87% as singletons. This specimen consisted of peripheral blood, obtained on day 0 of AZD1222 vaccination. The origin of the receptors is an adult in good health.

V and J are TRBV28 and TRBJ1-1, with unresolved D. The CDR3 is 13 residues long. V was pared by 6 bases and J by 3 bases, with 11 bases between. Germline-derived CDR1 and CDR2 are MDHEN and SYDVKM. The CDR3 sequence is CASSLPDYTEAFF. For the CDR3, the DNA is TGTGCCAGCAGCCTCCCCGACTACACTGAAGCTTTCTTT.

CDR3 DNA sequence: TGTGCCAGCAGTCTCGCCGCCGGCAACATTCAGTACTTC. This gives the protein CASSLAAGNIQYF. V and J are TRBV27 and TRBJ2-4; D unresolved. With 5 bases removed from V and 7 bases from J, the gap between germline ends came to 12 bases. The V gene's germline CDR1 is MNHEY and CDR2 SMNVEV (reference sequence). This CDR3 is 13 amino acids long.

The CDR3 nucleotides are TGTGCCAGCAGTAAACAGGGATCTGAAGCTTTCTTT. It encodes CASSKQGSEAFF. The V gene is TRBV28, the J gene TRBJ1-1, with a possible D match to TRBD1 (6 bases). Trimming removed 5 bases at V and 6 bases at J, with 10 bases between. The CDR3 length is 12 residues. In germline, CDR1 is MDHEN, CDR2 SYDVKM.

The chain uses TRBV3-1 (or the pseudogene TRBV3-2) and TRBJ2-3, with D uncertain. The CDR3 totals 17 residues. Germline CDR1 is LGHDT and CDR2 is YNNKEL (reference sequence). V was pared by 0 bases and J by 0 bases, with 13 bases between. CDR3 amino acids: CASSQDIWAISTDTQYF. The CDR3 DNA reads TGTGCCAGCAGCCAAGATATTTGGGCTATTAGCACAGATACGCAGTATTTT.

The J gene is TRBJ1-1, the V gene TRBV6-5; 7 bases fit TRBD1. This CDR3 comprises 12 residues. The V and J ends lost 5 bases and 6 bases, in that order; junction bases with no gene match: 3. Germline V gives CDR1 MNHEY, CDR2 SVGAGI. The CDR3 nucleotides read TGTGCCAGCAGTAGGACAGGTGCTGAAGCTTTCTTT. Protein product: CASSRTGAEAFF.

This clone came up once. The CDR3 coding sequence is TGTGCCACCAGTGATCCGGGAGGGCCAGGGAATGAGCAGTTCTTC. This translates into CATSDPGGPGNEQFF. The rearrangement uses TRBV24-1 and TRBJ2-1; 8 bases map to TRBD2. After removal of 3 bases from V and 7 bases from J, the junction contained 7 bases not matched to a gene. The CDR3 covers 15 residues. Germline V gene sequence: CDR1 KGHDR, CDR2 SFDVKD.

V usage is TRBV5-1 and J usage is TRBJ1-1; TRBD1 is a possible D gene (6 bases). Trimming stripped 3 bases from V and 1 base from J, with 10 bases between. The CDR3 covers 14 residues. Germline-derived CDR1 and CDR2 are SGHRS and YFSETQ. The CDR3 region is CASSSGQTNTEAFF. The CDR3 DNA is TGCGCCAGCAGCTCGGGACAAACGAACACTGAAGCTTTCTTT.

The chain couples TRBV7-3 to TRBJ2-1, with 9 bases aligning to TRBD2. J was trimmed by 8 bases and V by 1 base; bases with no gene match: 9. The CDR3 has 16 amino acids. Germline V lookup: CDR1 SGHTA, CDR2 FQGTGA. The chain's CDR3 is CASSLSGGRAGDEQFF. Written as DNA, the CDR3 is TGTGCCAGCAGCTTAAGTGGCGGGAGGGCCGGGGATGAGCAGTTCTTC.

This clone was observed at least ten times. The chain recombines TRBV10-1 with TRBJ1-3; tentatively, D is TRBD1 (5 bases). CDR3 length: 15 amino acids. Germline V gene data show CDR1 as WNHNN and CDR2 as SYGVQD (reference sequence). With 6 bases removed from V and 0 bases from J, the gap between germline ends came to 12 bases. The CDR3: CASSRDFSSGNTIYF. For the CDR3, the DNA is TGCGCCAGCAGCCGGGACTTCAGCTCTGGAAACACCATATATTTT.

This clone appeared a single time. Germline is not matched at one junction end, which may reflect a read error. This sequence joins TRBV28 and TRBJ1-4; D gene uncertain. CDR3 size: 13 residues. Germline assignment: CDR1 MDHEN and CDR2 SYDVKM. The CDR3 region is CASSAAPKEKLFF. The CDR3 DNA follows: TGTGCCAGCAGTGCCGCCCCTAAAGAAAAACTGTTTTTT.

V and J are TRBV9 and TRBJ1-1; possibly TRBD1 for D (5 bases). Germline V gene sequence: CDR1 SGDLS, CDR2 YYNGEE. The CDR3 extends over 15 amino acids. V was clipped by 0 bases and J by 5 bases, with 14 bases between them. The CDR3 is CASSVVGGVETEAFF. The CDR3 DNA follows: TGTGCCAGCAGCGTAGTAGGAGGGGTGGAGACTGAAGCTTTCTTT. Variable domain in full (rest from reference TRBV9 and TRBJ1-1): DSGVTQTPKHLITATGQRVTLRCSPRSGDLSVYWYQQSLDQGLQFLIQYYNGEERAKGNILERFSAQQFPDLHSELNLSSLELGDSALYFCASSVVGGVETEAFFGQGTRLTVV.

The chain links TRBV11-1 to TRBJ1-1; the match to TRBD1 covers 9 bases. V trimming: 3 bases; J trimming: 1 base; junction bases outside the gene matches: 3. Germline V CDR1 and CDR2: SGHAT, FQDESV (reference sequence). This CDR3 region has 15 residues. The CDR3 loop reads CASSLTGGGNTEAFF. CDR3 coding DNA: TGTGCCAGCAGCTTGACAGGGGGAGGGAACACTGAAGCTTTCTTT.

The chain combines TRBV10-1 with TRBJ1-2; 9 nucleotides match TRBD1. The CDR3 contains 16 residues. Germline V gene lookup returns CDR1 WNHNN and CDR2 SYGVQD (reference sequence). V lost 6 bases and J lost 6; bases outside the gene matches: 14. Here the CDR3 DNA reads TGCGCCAGCAGCCATCCAGGGGACAGGGTGCTCGATGGCTACACCTTC. Translated, it gives CASSHPGDRVLDGYTF.